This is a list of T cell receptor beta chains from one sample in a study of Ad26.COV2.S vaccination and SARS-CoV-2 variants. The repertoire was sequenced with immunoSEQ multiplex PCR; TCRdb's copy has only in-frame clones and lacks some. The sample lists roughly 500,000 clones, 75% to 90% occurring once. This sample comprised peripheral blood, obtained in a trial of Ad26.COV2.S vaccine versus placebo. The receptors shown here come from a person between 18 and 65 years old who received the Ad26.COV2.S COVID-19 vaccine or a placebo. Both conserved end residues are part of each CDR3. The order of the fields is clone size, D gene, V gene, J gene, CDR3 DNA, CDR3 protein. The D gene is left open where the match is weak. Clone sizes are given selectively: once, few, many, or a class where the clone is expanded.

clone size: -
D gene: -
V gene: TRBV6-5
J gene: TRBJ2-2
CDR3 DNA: TGTGCCAGCAGGCGGGTGACCGGGGAGCTGTTTTTT
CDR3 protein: CASRRVTGELFF

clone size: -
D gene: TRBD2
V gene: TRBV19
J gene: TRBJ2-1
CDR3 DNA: TGTGCCAGTTCCCCCTTAGCGGGATTAGACAATGAGCAGTTCTTC
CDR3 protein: CASSPLAGLDNEQFF

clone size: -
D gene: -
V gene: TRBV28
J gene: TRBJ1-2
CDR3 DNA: TGTGCCAGCAGTTCCGGGGGGAGCCGCTATGGCTACACCTTC
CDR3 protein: CASSSGGSRYGYTF

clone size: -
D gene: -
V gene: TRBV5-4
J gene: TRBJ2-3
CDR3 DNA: TGTGCCAGCAGCCTCCCTCTTGGAGCGGCTAGCACAGATACGCAGTATTTT
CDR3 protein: CASSLPLGAASTDTQYF

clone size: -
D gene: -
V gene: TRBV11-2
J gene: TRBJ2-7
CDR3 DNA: TGTGCCAGCAGCCCCTCCTCCGGGACTCCCTTCTACGAGCAGTACTTC
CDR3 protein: CASSPSSGTPFYEQYF

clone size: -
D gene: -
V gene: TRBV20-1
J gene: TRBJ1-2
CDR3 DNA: TGCAGTGGCGGGACTAACTATGGCTACACCTTC
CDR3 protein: CSGGTNYGYTF

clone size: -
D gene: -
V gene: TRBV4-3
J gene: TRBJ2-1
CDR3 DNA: TGCGCCAGCAGCGGGGATTACTACAATGAGCAGTTCTTC
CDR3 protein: CASSGDYYNEQFF

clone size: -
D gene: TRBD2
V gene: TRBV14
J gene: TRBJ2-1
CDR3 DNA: TGTGCCAGCAGCCCTACCATCGGACTAGCGGGAGTTTATGAGCAGTTCTTC
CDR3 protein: CASSPTIGLAGVYEQFF

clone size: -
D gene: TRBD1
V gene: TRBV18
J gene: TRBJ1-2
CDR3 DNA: TGTGCCAGCTCACCCACCGGGACAGGGGCCGGCTACACCTTC
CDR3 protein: CASSPTGTGAGYTF

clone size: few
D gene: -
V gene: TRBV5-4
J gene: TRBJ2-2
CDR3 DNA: TGTGCCAGCAGCTTAGACGGTAACACCGGGGAGCTGTTTTTT
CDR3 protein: CASSLDGNTGELFF

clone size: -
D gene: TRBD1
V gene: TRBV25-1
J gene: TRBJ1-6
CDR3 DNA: TGTGCCAGCAGTGCCAGACAGGGTTCACCCCTCCACTTT
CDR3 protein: CASSARQGSPLHF

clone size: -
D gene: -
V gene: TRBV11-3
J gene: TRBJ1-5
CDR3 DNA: TGTGCCAGCAGCTTAGAGGCCGATCAGCCCCAGCATTTT
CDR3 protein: CASSLEADQPQHF

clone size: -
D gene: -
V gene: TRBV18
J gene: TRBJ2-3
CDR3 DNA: TGTGCCAGCTCACCACCGCCGGCGCAGGGGGATACGCAGTATTTT
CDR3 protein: CASSPPPAQGDTQYF

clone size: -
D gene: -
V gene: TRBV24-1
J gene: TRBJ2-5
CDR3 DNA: TGTGCCACCAGTGATTTGGCTGGGGAGGAGACCCAGTACTTC
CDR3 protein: CATSDLAGEETQYF

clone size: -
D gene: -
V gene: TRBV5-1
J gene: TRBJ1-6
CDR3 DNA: TGCGCCAGCGCTCGAGACGAAAATTCACCCCTCCACTTT
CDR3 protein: CASARDENSPLHF

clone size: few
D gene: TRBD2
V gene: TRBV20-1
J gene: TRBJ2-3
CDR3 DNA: TGCAGTGCTGGGCTAGCGGGTAGTAGGAATTTT
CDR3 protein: CSAGLAGSRNF

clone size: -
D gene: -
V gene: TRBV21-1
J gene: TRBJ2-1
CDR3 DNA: TGTGCCAGCGCCCCGGGAGGCCGGAATGAGCAGTTCTTC
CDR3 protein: CASAPGGRNEQFF

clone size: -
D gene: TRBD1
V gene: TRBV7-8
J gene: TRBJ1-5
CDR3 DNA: TGTGCCAGCAGCGGCGGGACAGGGGATCAGCCCCAGCATTTT
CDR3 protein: CASSGGTGDQPQHF

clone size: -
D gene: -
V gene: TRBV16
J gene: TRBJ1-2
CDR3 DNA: TGTGCCAGCAGCCAACTTTACCGGGCACGACGGGACTATGGCTACACCTTC
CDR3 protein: CASSQLYRARRDYGYTF

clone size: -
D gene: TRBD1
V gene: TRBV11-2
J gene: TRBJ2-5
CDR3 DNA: TGTGCCAGCAGCTGGGGCCCGGGACAGGGGCAAGAGACCCAGTACTTC
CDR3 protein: CASSWGPGQGQETQYF

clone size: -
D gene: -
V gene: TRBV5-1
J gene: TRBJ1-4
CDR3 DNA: TGCGCCAGCAGCCTCCTGGACGGCAAAAAACTGTTTTTT
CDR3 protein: CASSLLDGKKLFF

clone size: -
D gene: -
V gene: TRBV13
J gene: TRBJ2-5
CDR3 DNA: TGTGCCAGCAGCTCCCCGAGGGGTTCGGCTAACCAAGAGACCCAGTACTTC
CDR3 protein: CASSSPRGSANQETQYF

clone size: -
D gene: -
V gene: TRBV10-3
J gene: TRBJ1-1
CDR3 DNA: TGTGCCATCAGTCAGACAGGAGTGAACACTGAAGCTTTCTTT
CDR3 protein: CAISQTGVNTEAFF

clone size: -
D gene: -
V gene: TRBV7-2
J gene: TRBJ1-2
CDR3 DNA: TGTGCCAGCACTTTAGGTATTAGCCCACCACTCTATGGCTACACCTTC
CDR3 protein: CASTLGISPPLYGYTF

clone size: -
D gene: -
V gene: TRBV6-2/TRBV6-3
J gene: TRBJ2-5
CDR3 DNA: TGTGCCAGCAGCCCGGTTGGGAGGGAGACCCAGTACTTC
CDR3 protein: CASSPVGRETQYF

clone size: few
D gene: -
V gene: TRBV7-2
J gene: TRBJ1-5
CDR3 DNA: TGTGCCAGCAGCTTCTTCGGACAGCACAATCAGCCCCAGCATTTT
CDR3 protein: CASSFFGQHNQPQHF

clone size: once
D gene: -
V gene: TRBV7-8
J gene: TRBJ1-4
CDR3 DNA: TGTGCCAGCAGCTTAGACAGGAATTATGAAAAACTGTTTTTT
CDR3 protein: CASSLDRNYEKLFF

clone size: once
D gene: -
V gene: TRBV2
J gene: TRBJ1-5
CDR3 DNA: TGTGCCAGCAGCTTGGGCATCACTTATCAGCCCCAGCATTTT
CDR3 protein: CASSLGITYQPQHF

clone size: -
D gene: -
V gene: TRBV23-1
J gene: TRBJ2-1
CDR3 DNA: TGCGCCAGCAGCCCCGTTCCCCCAGGGGACGAGTTCTTC
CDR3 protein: CASSPVPPGDEFF

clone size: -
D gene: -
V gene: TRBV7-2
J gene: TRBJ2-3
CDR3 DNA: TGTGCCAGCAGCTTAGTGGGGGGGGCAGATGATACGCAGTATTTT
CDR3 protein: CASSLVGGADDTQYF

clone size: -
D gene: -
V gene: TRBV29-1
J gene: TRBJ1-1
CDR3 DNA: TGCAGCGTTAGGGGGACTGAAGCTTTCTTT
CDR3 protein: CSVRGTEAFF

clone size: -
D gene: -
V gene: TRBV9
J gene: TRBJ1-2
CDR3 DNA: TGTGCCAGCAGCGTAGGGCCCTCAGGAGGCTACACCTTC
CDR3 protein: CASSVGPSGGYTF

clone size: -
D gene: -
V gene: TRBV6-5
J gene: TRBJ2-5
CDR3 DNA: TGTGCCAGCAGCTACGTAGGGGGTGAGACCCAGTACTTC
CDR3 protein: CASSYVGGETQYF

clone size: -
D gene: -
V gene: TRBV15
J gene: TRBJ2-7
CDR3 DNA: TGTGCCACCAGCAGAGATGGTGGGACCATCGTCCCCGAGCAGTACTTC
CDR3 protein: CATSRDGGTIVPEQYF

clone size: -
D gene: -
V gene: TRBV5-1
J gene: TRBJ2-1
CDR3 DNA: TGCGCCAGCAGCTTGGGTCCCGCCCAGGGCTCCAGCGAGCAGTTCTTC
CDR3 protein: CASSLGPAQGSSEQFF

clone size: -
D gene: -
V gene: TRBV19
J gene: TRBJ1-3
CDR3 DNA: TGTGCCAGTAGTATAGATATGGAGGCGGACACCATATATTTT
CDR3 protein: CASSIDMEADTIYF

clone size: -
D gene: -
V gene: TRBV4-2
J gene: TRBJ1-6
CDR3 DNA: TGTGCCAGCAGCCAGTGGAACCCGGGACGCTTAGGAAGGAATTCACCCCTCCACTTT
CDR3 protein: CASSQWNPGRLGRNSPLHF

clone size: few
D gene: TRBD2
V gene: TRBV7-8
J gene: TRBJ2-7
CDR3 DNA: TGTGCCAGCAGTTTACTAGCGGGGACGTACTTC
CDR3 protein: CASSLLAGTYF

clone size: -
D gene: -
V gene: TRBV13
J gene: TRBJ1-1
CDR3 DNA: TGTGCCAGCAGCTTCTTTCGCAGGGAGGGGTCTGAAGCTTTCTTT
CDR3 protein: CASSFFRREGSEAFF

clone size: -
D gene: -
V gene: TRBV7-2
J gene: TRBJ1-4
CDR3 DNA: TGTGCCAGCAGCTTTCTCCTAAATGAAAAACTGTTTTTT
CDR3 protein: CASSFLLNEKLFF

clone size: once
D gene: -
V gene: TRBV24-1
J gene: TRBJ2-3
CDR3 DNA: TGTGCCACCAGTGACTCAGACAGCCTCACAGATACGCAGTATTTT
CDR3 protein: CATSDSDSLTDTQYF

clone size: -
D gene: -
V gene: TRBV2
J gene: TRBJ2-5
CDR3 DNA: TGTGCCAGCAGTGAACAGGGGAACCAAGAGACCCAGTACTTC
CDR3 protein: CASSEQGNQETQYF

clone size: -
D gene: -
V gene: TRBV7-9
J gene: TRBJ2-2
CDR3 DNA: TGTGCCAGCAGCCATCGAACCGGGGAGCTGTTTTTT
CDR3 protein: CASSHRTGELFF

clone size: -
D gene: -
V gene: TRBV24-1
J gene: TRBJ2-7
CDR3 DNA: TGTGCCACCAGTGAAGGGGACACCTACGAGCAGTACTTC
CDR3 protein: CATSEGDTYEQYF

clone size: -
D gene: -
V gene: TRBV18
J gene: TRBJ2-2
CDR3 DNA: TGTGCCAGCTCACCACTTCTCCTCGGATCGAACACCGGGGAGCTGTTTTTT
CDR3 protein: CASSPLLLGSNTGELFF

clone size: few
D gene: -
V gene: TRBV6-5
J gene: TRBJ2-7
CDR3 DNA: TGTGCCAGCAGTTACGACAGTAGCTCCTACGAGCAGTACTTC
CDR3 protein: CASSYDSSSYEQYF

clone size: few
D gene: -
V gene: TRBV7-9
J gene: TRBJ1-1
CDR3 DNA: TGTGCCAGCAGCCTCGGACACCTCCTCGGCGCTGAAGCTTTCTTT
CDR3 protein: CASSLGHLLGAEAFF

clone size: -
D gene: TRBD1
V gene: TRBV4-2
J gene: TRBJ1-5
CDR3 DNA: TGTGCCAGCAGCCAAGGTGACAGGGCTTCTCAGCCCCAGCATTTT
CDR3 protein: CASSQGDRASQPQHF

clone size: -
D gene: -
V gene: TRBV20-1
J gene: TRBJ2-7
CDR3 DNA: TGCACTTCGACCCAGGGTTACGAGCAGTACTTC
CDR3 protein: CTSTQGYEQYF

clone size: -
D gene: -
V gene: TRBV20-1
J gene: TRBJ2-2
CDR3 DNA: TGCAGTGCTAGTGGGGGCGGGACGAACACCGGGGAGCTGTTTTTT
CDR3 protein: CSASGGGTNTGELFF

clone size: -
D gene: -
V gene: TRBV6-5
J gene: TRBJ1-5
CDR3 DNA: TGTGCCAGCATGGCCTGGGTTGATCAGCCCCAGCATTTT
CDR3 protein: CASMAWVDQPQHF

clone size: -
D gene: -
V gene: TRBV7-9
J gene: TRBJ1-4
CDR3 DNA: TGTGCCAGCAGCCCTGGGCGGCATGAAAAACTGTTTTTT
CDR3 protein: CASSPGRHEKLFF

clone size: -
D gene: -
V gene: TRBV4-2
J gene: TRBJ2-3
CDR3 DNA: TGTGCCAGCAGCCACCGAGACGGGGGCTTAGCGGCCTCTAGCACAGATACGCAGTATTTT
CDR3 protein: CASSHRDGGLAASSTDTQYF

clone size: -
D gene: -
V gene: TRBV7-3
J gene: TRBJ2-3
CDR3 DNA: TGTGCCAGCAGCTTAGTCGGATCCGGGGATACGCAGTATTTT
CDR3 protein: CASSLVGSGDTQYF

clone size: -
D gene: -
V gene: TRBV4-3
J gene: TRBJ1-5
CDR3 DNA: TGCGCCAGCAGCCAGGGAATCAATCAGCCCCAGCATTTT
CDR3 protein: CASSQGINQPQHF

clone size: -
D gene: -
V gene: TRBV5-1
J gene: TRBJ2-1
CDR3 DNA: TGCGCCAGCAGCGTGAGGTCCAGCTCCTACAATGAGCAGTTCTTC
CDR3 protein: CASSVRSSSYNEQFF